This T cell receptor (beta chain) derives from a study of T cells in localized non-small cell lung cancer. Whole-study results and caveats: Among the tissues sampled, uninvolved adjacent lung had the highest T cell clonality, above tumor.

V lost 3 bases and J lost 0, with 9 bases in between. Germline CDR1 is LNHDA and CDR2 is SQIVND (reference sequence). The CDR3 is 14 residues long. A single count supports this clone. Its antigen is unidentified. TCRdb's table, derived via immunoSEQ multiplex PCR, lists solely in-frame clones and lacks some. Seen here are about 64,000 clones, roughly 79% observed once, and the top ten hold 4.7%. The source is a man aged 35-75 years with stage II lung adenocarcinoma. V and J are TRBV19 and TRBJ2-7; D is ambiguous. Sequencing was performed on PBMCs, taken before any cancer treatment. The CDR3 is CASSIRLSSYEQYF. CDR3 nucleotide sequence: TGTGCCAGTAGTATCAGACTCTCCTCCTACGAGCAGTACTTC.